The sequence of this TCR beta chain was determined in a study of T cell responses to AZD1222 COVID-19 vaccine. Points on this clone: The antigen remains unidentified.

The protocol was immunoSEQ multiplex PCR, while the TCRdb copy is restricted to in-frame clones and leaves out a portion. The sample contains 140,000 to 150,000 clones, about 90% of which appear only once. Study results and caveats: Spike-specific TCRs gained breadth and depth after people received two AZD1222 doses. In the spike-specific TCR repertoire, nearly half reportedly target unmutated variant regions. White British ancestry dominated among donors, who included more females, and clonal diversity was possibly underestimated.

Per germline, CDR1 SGDLS and CDR2 YYNGEE. With 0 bases removed from V and 3 bases from J, the gap between germline ends came to 18 bases. The CDR3 has 17 residues. Second-dose intervals near 4 or 12 weeks were combined. This sample comprised peripheral blood, obtained 28 days after the second AZD1222 dose. The V and J genes are TRBV9 and TRBJ1-1, with D possibly being TRBD1 (6 bases). This receptor was taken from an adult who received the AZD1222 COVID-19 vaccine. The chain's CDR3 is CASSVDVQGGFDTEAFF. In nucleotides, the CDR3 is TGTGCCAGCAGCGTAGACGTACAGGGAGGATTTGACACTGAAGCTTTCTTT.